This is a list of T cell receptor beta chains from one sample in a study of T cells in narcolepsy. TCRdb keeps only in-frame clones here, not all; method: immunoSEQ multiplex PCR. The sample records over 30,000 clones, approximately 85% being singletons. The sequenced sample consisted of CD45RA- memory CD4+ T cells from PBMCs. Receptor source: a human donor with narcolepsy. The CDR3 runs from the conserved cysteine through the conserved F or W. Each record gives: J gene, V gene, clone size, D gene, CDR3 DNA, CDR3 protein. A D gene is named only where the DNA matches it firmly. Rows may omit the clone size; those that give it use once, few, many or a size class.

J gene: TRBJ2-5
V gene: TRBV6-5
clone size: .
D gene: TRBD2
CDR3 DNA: TGTGCCAGCAAACTAGCGCACCAAGAGACCCAGTACTTC
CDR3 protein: CASKLAHQETQYF

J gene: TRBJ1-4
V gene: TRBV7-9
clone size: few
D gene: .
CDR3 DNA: TGTGCCAGCAGCTTAATGAGTTCGGGGAGCGGAAAACTGTTTTTT
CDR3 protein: CASSLMSSGSGKLFF

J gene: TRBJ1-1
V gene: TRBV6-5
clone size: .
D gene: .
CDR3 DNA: TGTGCCAGCAGTTACACCCGGGGAGGTCGGAACACTGAAGCTTTCTTT
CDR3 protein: CASSYTRGGRNTEAFF

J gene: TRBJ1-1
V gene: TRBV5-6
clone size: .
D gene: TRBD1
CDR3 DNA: TGTGCCAGCAGCCCCCGGACAGGGTGGACTGAAGCTTTCTTT
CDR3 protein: CASSPRTGWTEAFF

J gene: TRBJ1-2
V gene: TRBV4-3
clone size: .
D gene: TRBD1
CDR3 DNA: TGCGCCAGCAGCCAAACCCCGGACAGGGAAGGTGGCTACACCTTC
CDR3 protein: CASSQTPDREGGYTF

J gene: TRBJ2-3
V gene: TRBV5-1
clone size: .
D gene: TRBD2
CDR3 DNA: TGCGCCAGCAGCATGGGACTAGCGGGTGAGGTAGATACGCAGTATTTT
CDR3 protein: CASSMGLAGEVDTQYF

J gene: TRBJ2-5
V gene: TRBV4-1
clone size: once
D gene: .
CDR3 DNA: TGCGCCAGCAGCCAAGACCCCGGAGAGACCCAGTACTTC
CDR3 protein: CASSQDPGETQYF

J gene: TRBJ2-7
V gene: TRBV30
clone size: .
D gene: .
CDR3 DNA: TGTGCCTGGAGCGGACAGACAAACTACGAGCAGTACTTC
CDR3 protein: CAWSGQTNYEQYF

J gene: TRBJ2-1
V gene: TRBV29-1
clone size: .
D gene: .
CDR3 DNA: TGCAGCGCTACACACGGGGGCCAGGGCCATGAGCAGTTCTTC
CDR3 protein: CSATHGGQGHEQFF

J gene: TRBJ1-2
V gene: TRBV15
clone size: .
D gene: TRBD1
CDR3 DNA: TGTGCCACCAGCAGGACAGGGGGATTTAACTATGGCTACACCTTC
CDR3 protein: CATSRTGGFNYGYTF

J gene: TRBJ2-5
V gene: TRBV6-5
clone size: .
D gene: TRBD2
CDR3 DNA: TGTGCCAGCACCCCGCCCCTAGCGGGGCAAGAGCAGTACTTC
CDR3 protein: CASTPPLAGQEQYF

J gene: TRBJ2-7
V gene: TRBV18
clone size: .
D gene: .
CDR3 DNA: TGTGCCAGCTCACTGGACCTAGGGGCCGAGCAGTACTTC
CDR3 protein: CASSLDLGAEQYF

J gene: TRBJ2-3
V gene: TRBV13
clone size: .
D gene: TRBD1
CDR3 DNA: TGTGCCAGCAGCCAGGGGGTTCAAGATACGCAGTATTTT
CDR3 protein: CASSQGVQDTQYF

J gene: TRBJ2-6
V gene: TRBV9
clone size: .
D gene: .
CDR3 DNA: TGTGCCAGCAGCGTAGATGAGGTACCTGGGGCCAACGTCCTGACTTTC
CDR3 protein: CASSVDEVPGANVLTF

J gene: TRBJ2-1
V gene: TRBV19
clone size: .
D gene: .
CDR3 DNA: TGTGCCAGTAGTATCAGTGGGACGTCGCAGTTCTTC
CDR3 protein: CASSISGTSQFF

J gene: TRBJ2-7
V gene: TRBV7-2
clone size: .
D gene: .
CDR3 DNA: TGTGCCAGCAGCGTAAGCTCCTACGAGCAGTACTTC
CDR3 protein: CASSVSSYEQYF

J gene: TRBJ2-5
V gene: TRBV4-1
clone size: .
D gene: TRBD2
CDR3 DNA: TGCGCCAGCAGCCAGTCGGGCGGGGGGGTCCAAGAGACCCAGTACTTC
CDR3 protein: CASSQSGGGVQETQYF

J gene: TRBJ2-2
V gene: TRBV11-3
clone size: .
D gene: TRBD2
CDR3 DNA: TGTGCCAGCAGCCATGGACTAGGGAAGCCCGGGGAGCTGTTTTTT
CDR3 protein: CASSHGLGKPGELFF

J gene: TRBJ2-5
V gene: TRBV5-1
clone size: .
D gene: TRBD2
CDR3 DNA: TGCGCCAGCAGCCCGGCGGGGGAAGAGACCCAGTACTTC
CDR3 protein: CASSPAGEETQYF

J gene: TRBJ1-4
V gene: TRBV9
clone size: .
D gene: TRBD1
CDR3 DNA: TGTGCCAGCAGCGCTGGACAGGGGGCCGGTGAAAAACTGTTTTTT
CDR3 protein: CASSAGQGAGEKLFF

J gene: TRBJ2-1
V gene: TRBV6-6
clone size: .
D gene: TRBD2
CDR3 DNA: TGTGCCAGCAGCCGTCCTAGCGGGGCCCTCAATGAGCAGTTCTTC
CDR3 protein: CASSRPSGALNEQFF

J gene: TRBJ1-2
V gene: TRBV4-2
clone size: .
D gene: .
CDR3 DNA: TGTGCCAGCAGCCAAGATTCGGGGGGGATCAGCTATGGCTACACCTTC
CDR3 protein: CASSQDSGGISYGYTF

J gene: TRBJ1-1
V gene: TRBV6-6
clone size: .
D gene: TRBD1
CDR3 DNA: TGTGCCAGCAGTTCTGCACAGGGGGCGCGGGGAACTGAAGCTTTCTTT
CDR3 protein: CASSSAQGARGTEAFF

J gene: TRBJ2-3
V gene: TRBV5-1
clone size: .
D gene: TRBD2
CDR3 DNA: TGCGCCAGCAGAGCGGGGGGGTACACAGATACGCAGTATTTT
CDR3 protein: CASRAGGYTDTQYF

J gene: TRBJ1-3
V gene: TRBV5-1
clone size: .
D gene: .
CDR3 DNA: TGCGCCAGCAGGCCCGCTATGGGGATCTCTGGAAACACCATATATTTT
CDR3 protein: CASRPAMGISGNTIYF

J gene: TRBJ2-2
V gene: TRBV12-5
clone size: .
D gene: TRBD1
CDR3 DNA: TGTGCTAGTGGTTCCGGGACAGGACCCAACACCGGGGAGCTGTTTTTT
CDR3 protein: CASGSGTGPNTGELFF

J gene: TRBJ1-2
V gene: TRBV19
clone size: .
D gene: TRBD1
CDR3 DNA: TGTGCCAGTAGCCCGCGGATATTCGCCGGGACAGTGAATCGAGCTAACTATGGCTACACCTTC
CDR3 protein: CASSPRIFAGTVNRANYGYTF

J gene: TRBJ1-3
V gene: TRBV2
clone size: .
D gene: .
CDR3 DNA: TGTGCCAGCAGTGGGACTTCTAGGGGAAACACCATATATTTT
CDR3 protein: CASSGTSRGNTIYF

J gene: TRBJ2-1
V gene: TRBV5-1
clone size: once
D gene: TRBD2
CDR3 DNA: TGCGCCAGCAGCCGGGGACTAGCGGACTCCTACAATGAGCAGTTCTTC
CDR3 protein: CASSRGLADSYNEQFF

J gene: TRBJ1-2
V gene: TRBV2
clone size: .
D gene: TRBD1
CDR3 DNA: TGTGCCAGTAACCGGGACAGGGCTTTCGGCTACACCTTC
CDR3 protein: CASNRDRAFGYTF

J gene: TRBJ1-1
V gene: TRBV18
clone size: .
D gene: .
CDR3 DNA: TGTGCCAGCCTCCTAAGTAACATCGGTGCTGAAGCTTTCTTT
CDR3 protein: CASLLSNIGAEAFF

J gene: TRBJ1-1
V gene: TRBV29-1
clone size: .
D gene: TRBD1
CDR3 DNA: TGCAGCGAGGACAGGGGGAACACTGAAGCTTTCTTT
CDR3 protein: CSEDRGNTEAFF

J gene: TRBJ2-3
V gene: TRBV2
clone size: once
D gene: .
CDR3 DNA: TGTGCCACCGCCAGGGGCCCGGGGGAAACGCAGTATTTT
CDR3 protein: CATARGPGETQYF

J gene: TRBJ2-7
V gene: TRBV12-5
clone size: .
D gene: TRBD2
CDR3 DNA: TGTGCTAGTGGTTTGGTAGGGAGGGACGAGCAGTACTTC
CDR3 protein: CASGLVGRDEQYF

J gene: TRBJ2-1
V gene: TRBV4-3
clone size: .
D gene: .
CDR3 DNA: TGCGCCAGCAGCCAAGAAGGAATAGGGAACTTTGAGCAGTTCTTC
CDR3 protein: CASSQEGIGNFEQFF

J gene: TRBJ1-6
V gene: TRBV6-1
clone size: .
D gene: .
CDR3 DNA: TGTGCCAGCAGTGAGTCTAGGACAGTTTATAATTCACCCCTCCACTTT
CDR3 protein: CASSESRTVYNSPLHF

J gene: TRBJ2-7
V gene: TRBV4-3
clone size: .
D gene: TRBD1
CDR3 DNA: TGCGCCAGCAGCCCCGAGCCCGGGGACAGGGCCTACGAGCAGTACTTC
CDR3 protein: CASSPEPGDRAYEQYF

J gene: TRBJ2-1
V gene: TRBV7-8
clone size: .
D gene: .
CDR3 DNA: TGTGCCAGCAGCTTAGGGGGTGGGATCGATGAGCAGTTCTTC
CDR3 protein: CASSLGGGIDEQFF

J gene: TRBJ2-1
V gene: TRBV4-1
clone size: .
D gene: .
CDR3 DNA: TGCGCCAGCAGCCAAGATGAAGGGGCGAGGCAGTTCTTC
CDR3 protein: CASSQDEGARQFF

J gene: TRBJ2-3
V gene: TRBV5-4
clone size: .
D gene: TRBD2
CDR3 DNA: TGTGCCAGCAGCCGGCCGGGCCAGCGGGGAATGGATACGCAGTATTTT
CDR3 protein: CASSRPGQRGMDTQYF

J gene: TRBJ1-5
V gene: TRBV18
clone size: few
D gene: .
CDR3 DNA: TGTGCCAGCTCACCACCAGGGGATCAGCCCCAGCATTTT
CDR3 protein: CASSPPGDQPQHF

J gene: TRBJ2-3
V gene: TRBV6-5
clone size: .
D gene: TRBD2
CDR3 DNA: TGTGCCAGCAGTTACCGAGCGGGGGGGAGGGATACGCAGTATTTT
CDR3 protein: CASSYRAGGRDTQYF

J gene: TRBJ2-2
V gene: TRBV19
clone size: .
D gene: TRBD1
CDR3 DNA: TGTGCCAGTAGTACCGGGACAGGAGCGAACACCGGGGAGCTGTTTTTT
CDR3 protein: CASSTGTGANTGELFF

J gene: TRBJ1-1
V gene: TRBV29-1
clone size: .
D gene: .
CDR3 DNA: TGCAGCGCAGCCGGGGGTGGGACTGAAGCTTTCTTT
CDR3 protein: CSAAGGGTEAFF

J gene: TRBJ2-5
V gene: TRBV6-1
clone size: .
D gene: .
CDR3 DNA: TGTGCCAGCACTCGGACAGTCCAAGAGACCCAGTACTTC
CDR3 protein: CASTRTVQETQYF

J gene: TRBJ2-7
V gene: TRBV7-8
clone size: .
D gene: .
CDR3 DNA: TGTGCCAGCAGCCCGGGAGATTTCTACGAGCAGTACTTC
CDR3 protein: CASSPGDFYEQYF

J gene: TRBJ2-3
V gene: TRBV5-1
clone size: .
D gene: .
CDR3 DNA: TGCGCCAGCAGCTTGGAATCCACAGATACGCAGTATTTT
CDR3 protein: CASSLESTDTQYF

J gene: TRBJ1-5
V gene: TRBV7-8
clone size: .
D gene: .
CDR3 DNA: TGTGCCAGCAGCTTAGGGACGGAAAGTCGGCCCCAGCATTTT
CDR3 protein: CASSLGTESRPQHF

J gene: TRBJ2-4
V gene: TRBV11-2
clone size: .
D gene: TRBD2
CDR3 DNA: TGTGCCAGCAGCCCGCGGGGGGCGGAAAACATTCAGTACTTC
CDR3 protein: CASSPRGAENIQYF

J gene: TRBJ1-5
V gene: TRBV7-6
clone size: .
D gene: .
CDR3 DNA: TGTGCCAGCAGCTCGGGTATTGAAGGTCAGCCCCAGCATTTT
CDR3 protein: CASSSGIEGQPQHF